Each of the 31 T cell receptor beta chains below was sequenced from the same sample in a study of shared clonotypes between healthy human individuals. Sequenced by immunoSEQ multiplex PCR; TCRdb stores in-frame clones only, minus some. The profile shows 750,000 to 1,000,000 clones, almost 95% of them singletons. As defined, naive CD8 cells were CD45RO-negative and positively selected for CCR7, with terminally differentiated effector memory CD45RA+ cells excluded. Sequencing was performed on naive CD8+ T cells sorted from blood. The source of these receptors is a man aged 30 to 39 in good health.

The chain joins TRBV5-6 to TRBJ2-7; 8 bases are a match to TRBD1. Trimming took 2 bases from V and 6 from J; bases not matched to a gene: 7. CDR1 and CDR2 from the germline V gene are SGHDT and YYEEEE. CDR3 length: 14 amino acids. CDR3 sequence reads: CASSFGQGLSEQYF. The DNA for the CDR3 is TGTGCCAGCAGCTTCGGACAGGGTCTCTCCGAGCAGTACTTC.

With regard to this clone: The identical CDR3 is also encoded by other nucleotide sequences in the sample. The genes are TRBV9 and TRBJ1-1; D is uncertain. V lost 4 bases, J lost 0 bases, and 10 bases lay in between. Per germline, CDR1 SGDLS and CDR2 YYNGEE. The CDR3 length is 14 residues. CDR3 in amino acids: CASSPQELNTEAFF. The CDR3 coding sequence is TGTGCCAGCAGCCCTCAGGAACTGAACACTGAAGCTTTCTTT.

This clone was counted once. The gene calls are TRBV27 and TRBJ1-1; D unclear. Germline CDR1 MNHEY, CDR2 SMNVEV (reference sequence). V lost 3 bases to trimming and J lost 5 bases, with 10 bases between them. CDR3 size: 13 residues. The CDR3 spells CASSFFGGTEAFF. The CDR3 DNA reads TGTGCCAGCAGTTTTTTCGGCGGGACTGAAGCTTTCTTT.

V and J are TRBV6-1 and TRBJ2-7, with 11 bases matching TRBD1. CDR3 length: 15 amino acids. V lost 7 bases, J lost 3 bases, and 8 bases stayed unmatched. In germline, CDR1 is MNHNS, CDR2 SASEGT. For the CDR3, the DNA is TGTGCCAGCACCCAAGGGGGGACAGGGGGCTACGAGCAGTACTTC. This encodes CASTQGGTGGYEQYF.

This chain joins TRBV7-9 and TRBJ1-1; TRBD1 might be the D (6 bases). The V gene lost 0 bases and the J gene lost 1 base, with 9 bases spanning the gap. This CDR3 spans 15 amino acids. Germline assignment: CDR1 SEHNR and CDR2 FQNEAQ (reference sequence). CDR3 in amino acids: CASSLAQGQNTEAFF. In DNA form, the CDR3 reads TGTGCCAGCAGCTTAGCGCAGGGACAGAACACTGAAGCTTTCTTT.

The V call is TRBV7-9, the J call TRBJ1-2; 10 bases line up with TRBD1. Germline V CDR1 and CDR2: SEHNR, FQNEAQ (reference sequence). V shed 5 bases, J shed 4 bases, and the junction held 10 bases outside the gene matches. The CDR3 totals 16 residues. The CDR3 sequence is CASSLGRTGGLYGYTF. CDR3 coding DNA: TGTGCCAGCAGCCTAGGGCGGACAGGGGGTCTCTATGGCTACACCTTC.

This chain joins TRBV12-5 and TRBJ1-1; TRBD1 matches 10 bases. The CDR3 runs 16 residues. Germline values: CDR1 LGHNT, CDR2 FRNRAP. V lost 4 bases, J lost 10 bases, and 15 bases stayed unmatched. In nucleotides, the CDR3 is TGTGCTAGTGGTTCCTACGACGACAGGGGGCGCAATACAGCTTTCTTT. It codes for CASGSYDDRGRNTAFF.

This chain joins TRBV28 and TRBJ1-3; D not resolved. V was trimmed by 8 bases and J by 0 bases, leaving 14 bases between them. Looked up from germline, CDR1 is MDHEN and CDR2 is SYDVKM. The CDR3 is 15 amino acids. CDR3 sequence reads: CASRLDVNSGNTIYF. Here the CDR3 DNA reads TGTGCCAGCCGACTCGACGTCAACTCTGGAAACACCATATATTTT.

J is TRBJ2-7 and V is TRBV7-6, with D perhaps TRBD2 (6 bases). Germline CDR1 reads SGHVS; CDR2 reads FNYEAQ. Trimming removed 5 bases at V and 0 bases at J, with 17 bases between. The CDR3 length is 16 residues. The CDR3 sequence: CASSPVARGSSYEQYF. In nucleotides, the CDR3 is TGTGCCAGCAGCCCAGTGGCGCGGGGCAGCTCCTACGAGCAGTACTTC.

This clone was detected only once. The chain carries TRBV19 and TRBJ2-7, with D perhaps TRBD1 (5 bases). The CDR3 length is 14 residues. The V gene's germline CDR1 is LNHDA and CDR2 SQIVND (reference sequence). V lost 1 base and J lost 4, with 11 bases in between. The CDR3 loop reads CASSIAKTAYEQYF. The CDR3 nucleotides read TGTGCCAGTAGTATAGCCAAGACAGCTTACGAGCAGTACTTC.

This chain uses TRBV4-3 with TRBJ1-1; no clear D gene. The CDR3 has 14 residues. The germline gives CDR1 LGHNA, CDR2 YSLEER. The V end was cut by 4 bases, the J end by 0 bases, with 9 bases between. The CDR3 reads CASSLSDMNTEAFF. CDR3 bases: TGCGCCAGCAGCCTTTCGGATATGAACACTGAAGCTTTCTTT.

The chain carries TRBV27 and TRBJ2-7; D could derive from TRBD1 or TRBD2 (5 bases each). Germline V gene data show CDR1 as MNHEY and CDR2 as SMNVEV (reference sequence). Trimming shortened V by 8 bases and J by 2 bases, and 16 bases separated the two germline ends. There are 14 residues in the CDR3. CDR3 loop: CASATIDRAYEQYF. The DNA of the CDR3 is TGTGCCAGCGCGACTATTGACAGAGCCTACGAGCAGTACTTC.

The chain employs TRBV6-5 and TRBJ1-4; tentative D call: TRBD1 (5 bases). The V end was cut by 3 bases, the J end by 6 bases, with 14 bases between. The CDR3 is made up of 15 amino acids. CDR1 and CDR2 (germline): MNHEY, SVGAGI. The CDR3 DNA is TGTGCCAGCAGTTATCGGGGCATGCGAGATGAAAAACTGTTTTTT. Protein product: CASSYRGMRDEKLFF.

This chain joins TRBV19 and TRBJ1-1; D is perhaps TRBD1 (5 bases). V dropped 2 bases and J dropped 4 bases, with 11 bases sitting between them. The CDR3 covers 14 residues. The germline CDR1 and CDR2 sequences are LNHDA and SQIVND (reference sequence). CDR3 amino acids: CASSILGTGTEAFF. CDR3 nucleotides: TGTGCCAGTAGTATACTGGGGACCGGCACTGAAGCTTTCTTT.

The rearrangement links TRBV7-9 to TRBJ2-4; D uncertain. Germline lookup yields CDR1 SEHNR and CDR2 FQNEAQ (reference sequence). The CDR3 loop spans 15 amino acids. V dropped 5 bases and J dropped 1 base, with 12 bases sitting between them. CDR3: CASSDGFGAKNIQYF. The CDR3 DNA reads as TGTGCCAGCAGCGACGGGTTTGGGGCCAAAAACATTCAGTACTTC.

The table lists this clone with a count of one. V is TRBV7-2 and J is TRBJ1-2; no definite D call. The CDR3 totals 17 residues. V gave up 5 bases and J gave up 8 bases, with 27 bases separating them. Germline V gene sequence: CDR1 SGHTA, CDR2 FQGNSA. The CDR3 spells CASSRVPGPSPLWGYTF. The CDR3 DNA sequence: TGTGCCAGCAGCCGAGTTCCCGGCCCATCCCCTCTGTGGGGCTACACCTTC.

The chain is built from TRBV7-8 and TRBJ2-2; D assignment may be TRBD1 or TRBD2 (6 bases each). CDR1 and CDR2 (germline): SGHVS, FQNEAQ. This CDR3 contains 16 residues. Trimming took off 5 bases at V and 4 bases at J, with 17 bases between the two ends. The CDR3 DNA follows: TGTGCCAGCAGCCCCCTCCGGGGGCGCGGCACCGGGGAGCTGTTTTTT. Its protein product is CASSPLRGRGTGELFF.

The chain joins TRBV7-9 to TRBJ2-5, with TRBD1 matching 7 bases. The CDR3 is 15 amino acids. CDR1 and CDR2 from the germline V gene are SEHNR and FQNEAQ (reference sequence). The ends lost 0 bases at V and 5 bases at J; junction bases unmatched: 6. CDR3 nucleotide sequence: TGTGCCAGCAGCTTAGCGCAGGGGGTTCATGAGACCCAGTACTTC. It specifies CASSLAQGVHETQYF.

The gene calls are TRBV15 and TRBJ2-3; 7 bases are a match to TRBD1. The CDR3 spans 14 residues. V trimming: 3 bases; J trimming: 4 bases; junction bases outside the gene matches: 4. Germline assignment: CDR1 LNHNV and CDR2 YYDKDF (reference sequence). Here the CDR3 DNA reads TGTGCCACCAGCAGTACAGGGGCGGCAGATACGCAGTATTTT. As protein: CATSSTGAADTQYF.

On this clone: Other nucleotide sequences from this sample produce the same CDR3. The rearrangement joins TRBV27 to TRBJ2-7; 8 positions agree with TRBD2. This CDR3 region has 12 residues. Germline CDR1 MNHEY, CDR2 SMNVEV (reference sequence). The V gene end was trimmed by 6 bases and the J gene end by 7 bases; junction bases not matched to a gene: 5. The CDR3 nucleotides are TGTGCCAGCAGCCCCGGGGGGGGTGAGCAGTACTTC. Translated: CASSPGGGEQYF.

As concerns this clone: The same CDR3 also results from other DNA sequences found in this sample. The chain combines TRBV27 with TRBJ2-3, with 9 bases aligning to TRBD2. Germline lookup yields CDR1 MNHEY and CDR2 SMNVEV (reference sequence). With V trimmed by 2 bases and J by 2 bases, 2 bases remained unmatched. This CDR3 region has 15 residues. DNA of the CDR3: TGTGCCAGCAGTTTACTAGCGGGAATCACAGATACGCAGTATTTT. Translation: CASSLLAGITDTQYF.

The gene calls are TRBV7-9 and TRBJ2-7; 8 nucleotides align to TRBD2. Unmatched junction bases numbered 10, after V lost 0 bases and J lost 6 bases. Germline V lookup: CDR1 SEHNR, CDR2 FQNEAQ (reference sequence). The CDR3 is made up of 16 amino acids. The CDR3 coding sequence is TGTGCCAGCAGCTTAGCTGGAGACGGGAGGGCGAGCGAGCAGTACTTC. This gives the protein CASSLAGDGRASEQYF.

This clone was observed at least ten times. The chain employs TRBV28 and TRBJ2-7; D gene ambiguous. CDR1 is MDHEN, CDR2 SYDVKM, per germline. The CDR3 length is 11 residues. Trimming left V 8 bases short and J 3 bases short, with 8 bases between. CDR3 in DNA: TGTGCCAGCGGTTCGAGCTACGAGCAGTACTTC. As protein: CASGSSYEQYF.

The rearrangement links TRBV30 to TRBJ2-7, with D uncertain. The germline CDR1 and CDR2 sequences are GTSNPN and SVGIG (reference sequence). V lost 8 bases and J 3 bases, leaving 14 bases between the germline ends. The CDR3 runs to 12 residues. CDR3 sequence: CAGVSVGYEQYF. The CDR3 DNA sequence: TGTGCCGGAGTATCGGTAGGCTACGAGCAGTACTTC.

This sequence joins TRBV25-1 and TRBJ2-1; 8 bases are shared with TRBD1. Trimming removed 3 bases from V and 6 bases from J; junction bases left unmatched: 7. This CDR3 contains 15 residues. CDR1 and CDR2 (germline): MGHDK, SYGVNS. The CDR3 DNA reads as TGTGCCAGCAGTGAGGGGACAGGCTCTACCAATGAGCAGTTCTTC. It specifies CASSEGTGSTNEQFF.

The chain is built from TRBV4-1 and TRBJ2-1; 13 bases align to TRBD2. The CDR3 is 16 residues long. Germline-derived CDR1 and CDR2 are MGHRA and YSYEKL. Losses at the gene ends were 4 bases for V and 5 bases for J; bases not matched to a gene: 5. CDR3 coding DNA: TGCGCCAGCAGCCGGGAGGGACTAGCGGGACACAATGAGCAGTTCTTC. The encoded protein is CASSREGLAGHNEQFF.

The V call is TRBV7-9, the J call TRBJ2-5; D unclear. The germline V gene encodes CDR1 SEHNR and CDR2 FQNEAQ (reference sequence). The CDR3 spans 14 residues. V lost 5 bases to trimming and J lost 1 base, with 11 bases between them. The CDR3 bases are TGTGCCAGCAGCCCAAGAGGAATCCAAGAGACCCAGTACTTC. Translated, it gives CASSPRGIQETQYF.

This clone has a handful of counts. The V call is TRBV28, the J call TRBJ1-5; D gene unclear. Germline V CDR1 and CDR2: MDHEN, SYDVKM. Trimming left V 6 bases short and J 11 bases short, with 14 bases between. The CDR3 has 12 amino acids. The CDR3 protein is CASSYPSRAQHF. The CDR3 DNA is TGTGCCAGCAGCTACCCATCTAGGGCCCAGCATTTT.

V gene TRBV28 combines with J gene TRBJ2-7; D possibly corresponds to TRBD1 (6 bases). Trimming took off 3 bases at V and 6 bases at J, with 18 bases between the two ends. This CDR3 region has 15 residues. CDR1 and CDR2 from the germline V gene are MDHEN and SYDVKM. The CDR3 loop reads CASSFLVGGLREQYF. Written as DNA, the CDR3 is TGTGCCAGCAGTTTTTTAGTAGGGGGTTTACGCGAGCAGTACTTC.

The J gene is TRBJ2-7, the V gene TRBV27; perhaps TRBD2 as D (5 bases). This CDR3 is 17 amino acids long. Per germline, CDR1 MNHEY and CDR2 SMNVEV (reference sequence). V was clipped by 3 bases and J by 2 bases, with 20 bases between them. The DNA of the CDR3 is TGTGCCAGCAGTTTCCACCCCGAGGGTTTAGCGACCTACGAGCAGTACTTC. Amino acid sequence: CASSFHPEGLATYEQYF.

J is TRBJ2-5 and V is TRBV7-2, with TRBD2 as a possible D gene (5 bases). Germline V gives CDR1 SGHTA, CDR2 FQGNSA. The V gene lost 3 bases and the J gene lost 2 bases, with 10 bases spanning the gap. The CDR3 contains 14 residues. This CDR3 reads CASSFRSGQETQYF. The CDR3 DNA follows: TGTGCCAGCAGCTTTAGGTCGGGACAAGAGACCCAGTACTTC.